This T cell receptor beta chain was identified during a study of blood T cell repertoires in COVID-19. Across the whole study: Samples of COVID-19 (acute and convalescent) were obtained from the United States, Italy and Spain. T cells, B-cell-depleted T cells, or PBMCs provided the cDNA or gDNA that served as material.

Trimming took 1 base from V and 7 from J, leaving 20 bases between them. The CDR3 sequence is 17 residues long. CDR1 PRHDT and CDR2 FYEKMQ come from the germline V gene (reference sequence). Original processing methods: By means of reference gene primer amplification, nucleated cell counts were estimated. Repertoires were generated with immunoSEQ multiplex PCR, while TCRdb's copy carries only in-frame clones and drops some. Clone size and V and J calls were adopted from that table, with D and trimming inferred from the DNA. Here the sample spans more than 95,000 clones, approximately 80% being singletons. This clone was counted between two and nine times.

The sample consisted of peripheral blood. The sequence came from a man in his forties or fifties with active or convalescent COVID-19. The chain is built from TRBV13 and TRBJ2-1; D is possibly TRBD2 (6 bases). CDR3 loop: CASSLESGGTGRNEQFF. Written as DNA, the CDR3 is TGTGCCAGCAGCTTAGAATCGGGCGGGACGGGTAGGAATGAGCAGTTCTTC.